This paragraph reports one TCR beta chain. This specimen comes from a study of identifying expanded T cells in peripheral blood. The assay was immunoSEQ multiplex PCR, and TCRdb's table has in-frame clones only and misses some. This table holds roughly 100,000 clones, roughly 90% found once. The receptor was isolated from a person aged 18 to 70 in good health. The sequencing input was blood.

The CDR3 here is CASSLSGLAGDGQYF. CDR3 nucleotides: TGTGCCAGCAGCTTGTCCGGACTAGCGGGAGACGGGCAGTACTTC. V is TRBV5-6 and J is TRBJ2-7; 13 nucleotides align to TRBD2. J gave up 9 bases and V 1 base, and 7 bases lay outside the gene matches. The CDR3 consists of 15 residues. The germline V gene has CDR1 SGHDT and CDR2 YYEEEE.